The T cell receptor (beta chain) described here comes from a study of blood T cell repertoires in COVID-19. Study-wide context: Acute and convalescent COVID-19 samples came from the United States, Italy and Spain. The cDNA or gDNA used as material had been derived from T cells, B-cell-depleted T cells, or PBMCs.

In the original processing: Researchers report that nucleated cell counts were estimated from reference gene primer amplification. Assay: immunoSEQ multiplex PCR; the TCRdb copy retains only in-frame clones and omits some. D and trimming were read from the DNA, whereas the V and J calls and clone size are those reported in that table. The sample has 30,000 to 45,000 clones; about 87% are singletons. The CDR3 is made up of 15 amino acids. Germline V gene data show CDR1 as LGHDT and CDR2 as YNNKEL (reference sequence). The V end was cut by 1 base, the J end by 9 bases, with 13 bases between. Source material: peripheral blood. The chain links TRBV3-1 (or the pseudogene TRBV3-2) to TRBJ1-6; D is ambiguous. The source is a human donor in a cohort sampled during active COVID-19. CDR3 in DNA: TGTGCCAGCAGCCAAGGAGGAGTAAGTAGTTCACCCCTCCACTTT. As protein: CASSQGGVSSSPLHF.